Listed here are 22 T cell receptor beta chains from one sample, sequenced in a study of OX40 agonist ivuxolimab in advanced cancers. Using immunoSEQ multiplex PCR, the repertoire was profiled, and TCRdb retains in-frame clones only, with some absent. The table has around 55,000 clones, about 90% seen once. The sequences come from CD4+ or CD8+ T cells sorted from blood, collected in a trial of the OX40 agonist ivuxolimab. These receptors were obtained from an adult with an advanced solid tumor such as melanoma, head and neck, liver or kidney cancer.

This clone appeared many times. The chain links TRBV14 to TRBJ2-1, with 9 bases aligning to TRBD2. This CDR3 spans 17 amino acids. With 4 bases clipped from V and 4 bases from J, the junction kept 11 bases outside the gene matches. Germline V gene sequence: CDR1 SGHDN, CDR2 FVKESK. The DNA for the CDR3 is TGTGCCAGCAGCCCTCGCGCGGGGGGGGGATCGTACAATGAGCAGTTCTTC. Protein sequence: CASSPRAGGGSYNEQFF.

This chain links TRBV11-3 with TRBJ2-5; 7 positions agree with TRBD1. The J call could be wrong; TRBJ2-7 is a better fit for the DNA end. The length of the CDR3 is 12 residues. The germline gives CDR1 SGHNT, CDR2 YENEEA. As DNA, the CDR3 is TGTGCCAGCAGCTTTCCAGGGGGCGAGCAGTACTTC. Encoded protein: CASSFPGGEQYF.

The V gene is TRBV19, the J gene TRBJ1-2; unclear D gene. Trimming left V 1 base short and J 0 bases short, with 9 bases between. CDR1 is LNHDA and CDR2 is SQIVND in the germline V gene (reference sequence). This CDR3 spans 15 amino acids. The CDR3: CASSIGHLANYGYTF. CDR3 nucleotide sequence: TGTGCCAGTAGTATAGGACATCTGGCTAACTATGGCTACACCTTC.

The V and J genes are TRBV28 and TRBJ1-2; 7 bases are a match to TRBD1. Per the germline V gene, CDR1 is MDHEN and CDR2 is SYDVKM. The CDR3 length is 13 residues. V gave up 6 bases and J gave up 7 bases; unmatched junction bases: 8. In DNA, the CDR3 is TGTGCCAGCAGCCACCGACAGGGTGCTGGCTACACCTTC. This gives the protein CASSHRQGAGYTF.

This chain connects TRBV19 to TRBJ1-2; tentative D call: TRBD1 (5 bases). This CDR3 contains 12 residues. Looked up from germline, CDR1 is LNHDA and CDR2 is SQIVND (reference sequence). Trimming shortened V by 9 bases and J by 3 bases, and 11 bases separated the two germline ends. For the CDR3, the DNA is TGTGCCAGCGGCGAGGGGTACTATGGCTACACCTTC. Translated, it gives CASGEGYYGYTF.

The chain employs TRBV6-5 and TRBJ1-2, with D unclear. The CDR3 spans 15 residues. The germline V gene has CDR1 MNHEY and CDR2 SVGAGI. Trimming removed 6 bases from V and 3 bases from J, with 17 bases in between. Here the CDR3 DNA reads TGTGCCAGCAGCCCCTCATGGGGTTCGGACTATGGCTACACCTTC. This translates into CASSPSWGSDYGYTF.

The DNA for the CDR3 is TGTGCCAGCAGTGTTCGGTCGGGAGAGGGGGTTGGGCTCTATGGCTACACCTTC. Amino acids: CASSVRSGEGVGLYGYTF. The chain carries TRBV25-1 and TRBJ1-2, with D possibly being TRBD1 (6 bases). Trimming removed 4 bases at V and 4 bases at J, with 25 bases between. Germline V gives CDR1 MGHDK, CDR2 SYGVNS. The CDR3 loop spans 18 amino acids.

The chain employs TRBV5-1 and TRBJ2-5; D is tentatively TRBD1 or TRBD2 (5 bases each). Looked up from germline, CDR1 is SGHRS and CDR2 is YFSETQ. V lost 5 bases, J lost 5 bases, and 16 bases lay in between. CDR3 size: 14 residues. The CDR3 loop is CASSIEGWWETQYF. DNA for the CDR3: TGCGCCAGCAGTATAGAGGGGTGGTGGGAGACCCAGTACTTC. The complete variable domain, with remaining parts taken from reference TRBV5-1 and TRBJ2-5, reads KAGVTQTPRYLIKTRGQQVTLSCSPISGHRSVSWYQQTPGQGLQFLFEYFSETQRNKGNFPGRFSGRQFSNSRSEMNVSTLELGDSALYLCASSIEGWWETQYFGPGTRLLVL.

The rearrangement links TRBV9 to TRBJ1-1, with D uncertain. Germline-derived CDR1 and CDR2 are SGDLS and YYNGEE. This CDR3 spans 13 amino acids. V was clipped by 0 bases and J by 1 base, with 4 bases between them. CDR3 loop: CASSVEGNTEAFF. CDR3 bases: TGTGCCAGCAGCGTAGAGGGGAACACTGAAGCTTTCTTT.

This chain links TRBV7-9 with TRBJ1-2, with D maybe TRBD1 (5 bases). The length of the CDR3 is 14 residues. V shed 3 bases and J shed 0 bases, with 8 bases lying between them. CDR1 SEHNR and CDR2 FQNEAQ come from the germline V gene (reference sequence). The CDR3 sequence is CASSFGGTNYGYTF. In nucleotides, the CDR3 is TGTGCCAGCAGCTTTGGGGGAACTAACTATGGCTACACCTTC.

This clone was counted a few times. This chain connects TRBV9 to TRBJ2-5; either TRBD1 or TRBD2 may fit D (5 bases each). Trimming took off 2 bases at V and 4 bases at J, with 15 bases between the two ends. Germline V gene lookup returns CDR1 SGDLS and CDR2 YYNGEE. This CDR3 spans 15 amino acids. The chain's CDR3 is CASSVSEGWGETQYF. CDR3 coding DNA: TGTGCCAGCAGCGTTAGTGAGGGGTGGGGAGAGACCCAGTACTTC.

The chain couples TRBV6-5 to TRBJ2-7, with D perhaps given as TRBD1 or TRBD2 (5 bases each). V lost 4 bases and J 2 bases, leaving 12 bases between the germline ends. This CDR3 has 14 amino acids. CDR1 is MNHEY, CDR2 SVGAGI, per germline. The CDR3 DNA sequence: TGTGCCAGCAGTTTCCGGGACGGCCCCTACGAGCAGTACTTC. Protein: CASSFRDGPYEQYF.

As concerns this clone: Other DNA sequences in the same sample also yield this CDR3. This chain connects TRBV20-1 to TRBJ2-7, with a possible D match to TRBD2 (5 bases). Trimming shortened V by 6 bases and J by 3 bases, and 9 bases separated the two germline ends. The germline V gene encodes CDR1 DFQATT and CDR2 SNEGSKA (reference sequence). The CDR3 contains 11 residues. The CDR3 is CSAPRGYEQYF. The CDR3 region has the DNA TGCAGTGCCCCCCGGGGCTACGAGCAGTACTTC.

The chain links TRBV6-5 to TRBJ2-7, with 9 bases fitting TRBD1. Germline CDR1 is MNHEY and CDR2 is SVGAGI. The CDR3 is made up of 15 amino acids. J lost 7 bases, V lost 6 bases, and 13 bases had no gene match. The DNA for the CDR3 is TGTGCCAGCAGGTCCCGGGACAGGGTCCAAGGGGAGCAGTACTTC. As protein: CASRSRDRVQGEQYF.

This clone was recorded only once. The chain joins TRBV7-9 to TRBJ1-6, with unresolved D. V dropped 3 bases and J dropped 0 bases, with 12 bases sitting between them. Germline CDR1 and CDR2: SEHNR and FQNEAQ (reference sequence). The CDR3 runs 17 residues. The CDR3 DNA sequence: TGTGCCAGCAGCTTGTCGGCCCCGAGCTCCTATAATTCACCCCTCCACTTT. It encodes CASSLSAPSSYNSPLHF. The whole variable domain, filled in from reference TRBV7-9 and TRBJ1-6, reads DTGVSQNPRHKITKRGQNVTFRCDPISEHNRLYWYRQTLGQGPEFLTYFQNEAQLEKSRLLSDRFSAERPKGSFSTLEIQRTEQGDSAMYLCASSLSAPSSYNSPLHFGNGTRLTVT.

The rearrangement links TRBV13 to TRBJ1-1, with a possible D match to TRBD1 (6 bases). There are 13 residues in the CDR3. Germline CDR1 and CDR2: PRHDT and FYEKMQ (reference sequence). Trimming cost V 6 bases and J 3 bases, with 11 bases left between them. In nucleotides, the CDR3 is TGTGCCAGCAGGTCCCAGGGGTACACTGAAGCTTTCTTT. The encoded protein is CASRSQGYTEAFF.

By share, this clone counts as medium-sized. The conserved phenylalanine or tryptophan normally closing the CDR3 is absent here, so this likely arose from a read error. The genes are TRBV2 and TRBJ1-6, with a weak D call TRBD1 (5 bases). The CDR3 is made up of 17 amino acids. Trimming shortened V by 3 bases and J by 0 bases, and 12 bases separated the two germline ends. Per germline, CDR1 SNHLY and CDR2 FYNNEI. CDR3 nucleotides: TGTGCCAGCAGTGAGGCAGGGTTAAGCTCCTATAATTCACCCCTCCACCTT. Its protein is CASSEAGLSSYNSPLHL.

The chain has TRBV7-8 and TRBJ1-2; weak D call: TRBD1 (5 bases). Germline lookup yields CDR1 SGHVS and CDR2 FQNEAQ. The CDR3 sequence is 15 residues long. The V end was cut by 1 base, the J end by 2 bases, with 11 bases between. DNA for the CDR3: TGTGCCAGCAGCTTAGTGGCAGGGCCCAACTATGGCTACACCTTC. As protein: CASSLVAGPNYGYTF.

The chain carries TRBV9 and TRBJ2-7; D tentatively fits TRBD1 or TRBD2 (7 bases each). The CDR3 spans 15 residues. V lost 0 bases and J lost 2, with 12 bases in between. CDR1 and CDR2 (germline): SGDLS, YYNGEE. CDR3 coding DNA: TGTGCCAGCAGCGTAGCAGGGGGGGGAGCCTACGAGCAGTACTTC. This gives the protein CASSVAGGGAYEQYF.

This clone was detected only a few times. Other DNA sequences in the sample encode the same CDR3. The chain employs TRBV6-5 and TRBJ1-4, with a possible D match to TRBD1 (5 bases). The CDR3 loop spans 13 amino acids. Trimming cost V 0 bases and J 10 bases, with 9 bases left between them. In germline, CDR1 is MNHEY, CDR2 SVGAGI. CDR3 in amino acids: CASSYSSGGKLFF. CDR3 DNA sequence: TGTGCCAGCAGTTACTCGTCCGGGGGAAAACTGTTTTTT.

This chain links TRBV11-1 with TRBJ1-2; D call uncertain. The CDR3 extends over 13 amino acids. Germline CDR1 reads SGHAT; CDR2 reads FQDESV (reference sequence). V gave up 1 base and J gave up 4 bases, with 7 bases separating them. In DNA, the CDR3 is TGTGCCAGCAGCTTAGGGGGTTTCTATGGCTACACCTTC. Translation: CASSLGGFYGYTF.

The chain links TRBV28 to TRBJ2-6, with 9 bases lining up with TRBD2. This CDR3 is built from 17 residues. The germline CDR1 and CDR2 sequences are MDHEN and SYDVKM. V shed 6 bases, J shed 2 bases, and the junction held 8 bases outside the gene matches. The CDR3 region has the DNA TGTGCCAGCAGGACGGGACTAGCAGCCACTGGGGCCAACGTCCTGACTTTC. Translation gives CASRTGLAATGANVLTF.